This T cell receptor (beta chain) is drawn from a study of blood T cell repertoires in COVID-19. Here immunoSEQ multiplex PCR was the method, and the copy in TCRdb shows in-frame clones only, minus some. Seen here are some 87,000 clones, around 80% observed once, and the top ten hold 8% to 9%. Germline lookup yields CDR1 KGHDR and CDR2 SFDVKD. This CDR3 spans 14 amino acids. Trimming cost V 4 bases and J 4 bases, with 12 bases left between them. The chain is built from TRBV24-1 and TRBJ1-2, with D maybe TRBD1 (6 bases). Sequenced material: peripheral blood. The TCR sequence derives from a man aged 50 to 59 who had recovered from COVID-19. CDR3 DNA sequence: TGTGCCACCAGTGACCCCGGGACAAGCTATGGCTACACCTTC. Protein product: CATSDPGTSYGYTF.